This T cell receptor beta chain was observed in a study of CD8 T cells in ankylosing spondylitis. Quantitative barcoded 5'-RACE was used to prepare TCR beta libraries. TCRdb itself ran the 5' RACE reads through MiXCR, one entry per CDR3 protein. The data hold roughly 150,000 distinct CDR3 sequences, with 30% to 40% observed a single time. Whole-study results and caveats: Apparently characteristic of ankylosing spondylitis blood was a TCR beta motif (about 8 highly homologous variants).

Of note for this clonotype: What it binds is unknown.

The CDR3 covers 13 residues. The V gene's germline CDR1 is MNHEY and CDR2 SVGAGI. The ends lost 2 bases at V and 10 bases at J; junction bases unmatched: 5. The sample consisted of synovial fluid, either unsorted or a sorted T cell fraction (not recorded which). The sequence derives from a male donor with ankylosing spondylitis. The chain combines TRBV6-5 with TRBJ1-1; 9 bases fit TRBD1. CDR3 coding DNA: TGTGCCAGCAGTTACGTCAAGACAGGGGGAGCTTTCTTT. Its translation: CASSYVKTGGAFF.